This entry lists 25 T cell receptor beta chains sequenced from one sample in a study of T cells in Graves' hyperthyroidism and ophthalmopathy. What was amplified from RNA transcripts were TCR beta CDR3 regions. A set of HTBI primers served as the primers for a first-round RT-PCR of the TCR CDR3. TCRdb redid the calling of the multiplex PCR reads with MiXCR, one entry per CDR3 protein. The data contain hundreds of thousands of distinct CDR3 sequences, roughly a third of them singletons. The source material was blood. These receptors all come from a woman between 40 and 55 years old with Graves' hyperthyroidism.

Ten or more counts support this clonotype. The CDR3 DNA is TGTGCCAGTACCCGAGGAGGGTATGGAACTGACTCTGGGGCCAACGTCCTGACTTTC. This translates into CASTRGGYGTDSGANVLTF. This rearrangement joins TRBV19 to TRBJ2-6, with D tentatively TRBD2 (6 bases). Germline values: CDR1 LNHDA, CDR2 SQIVND (reference sequence). This CDR3 has 19 amino acids. Trimming cost V 7 bases and J 0 bases, with 22 bases left between them.

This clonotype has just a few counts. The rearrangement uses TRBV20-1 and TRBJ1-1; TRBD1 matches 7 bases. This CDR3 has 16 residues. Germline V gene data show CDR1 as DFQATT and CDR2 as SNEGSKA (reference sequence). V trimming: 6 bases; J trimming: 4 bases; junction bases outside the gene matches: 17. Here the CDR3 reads CSANDRAVGVFTEAFF. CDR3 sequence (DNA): TGCAGTGCAAACGACAGGGCAGTAGGAGTTTTCACTGAAGCTTTCTTT.

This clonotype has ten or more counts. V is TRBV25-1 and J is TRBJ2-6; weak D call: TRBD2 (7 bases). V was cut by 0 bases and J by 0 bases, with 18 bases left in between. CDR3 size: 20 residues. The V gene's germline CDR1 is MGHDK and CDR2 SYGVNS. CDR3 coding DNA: TGTGCCAGCAGTGAATATGAGGGGGGGGCAACCACCTCTGGGGCCAACGTCCTGACTTTC. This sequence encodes CASSEYEGGATTSGANVLTF.

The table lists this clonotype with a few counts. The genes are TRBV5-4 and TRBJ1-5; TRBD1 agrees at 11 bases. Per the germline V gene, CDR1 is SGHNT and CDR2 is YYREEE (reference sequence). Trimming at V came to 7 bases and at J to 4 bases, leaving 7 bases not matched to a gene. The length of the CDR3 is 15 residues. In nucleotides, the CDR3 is TGTGCCAGCCAAAGGGGACAGGGGGGGAATCAGCCCCAGCATTTT. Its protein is CASQRGQGGNQPQHF.

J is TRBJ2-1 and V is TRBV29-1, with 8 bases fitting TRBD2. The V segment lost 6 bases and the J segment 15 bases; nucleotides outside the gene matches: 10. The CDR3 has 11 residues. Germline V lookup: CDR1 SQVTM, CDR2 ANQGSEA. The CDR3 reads CSVLGSAGGFF. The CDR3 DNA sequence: TGCAGCGTCCTGGGGTCCGCGGGGGGGTTCTTC.

In nucleotides, the CDR3 is TGTGCCAGCAGCTTGGAGCATGAGCAGTTCTTC. Its protein product is CASSLEHEQFF. The V gene is TRBV7-8, the J gene TRBJ2-7; D ambiguous. Near its end, the DNA agrees better with TRBJ2-1, so the J call may be wrong. Germline V lookup: CDR1 SGHVS, CDR2 FQNEAQ. CDR3 length: 11 amino acids.

The CDR3 DNA is TGTGCCAGCAGCCGACCCACAGGAAGGGCAGCCGGGGAGCTGTTTTTT. Encoded protein: CASSRPTGRAAGELFF. The rearrangement joins TRBV9 to TRBJ2-2; D is possibly TRBD1 (5 bases). The CDR3 runs to 16 residues. V shed 4 bases and J shed 6 bases, with 19 bases lying between them. In germline, CDR1 is SGDLS, CDR2 YYNGEE.

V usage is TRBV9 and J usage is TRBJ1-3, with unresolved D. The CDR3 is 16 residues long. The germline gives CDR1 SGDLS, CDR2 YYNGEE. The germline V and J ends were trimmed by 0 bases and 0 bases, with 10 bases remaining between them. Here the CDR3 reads CASSVDSPSSGNTIYF. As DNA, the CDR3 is TGTGCCAGCAGCGTAGATAGCCCGAGCTCTGGAAACACCATATATTTT.

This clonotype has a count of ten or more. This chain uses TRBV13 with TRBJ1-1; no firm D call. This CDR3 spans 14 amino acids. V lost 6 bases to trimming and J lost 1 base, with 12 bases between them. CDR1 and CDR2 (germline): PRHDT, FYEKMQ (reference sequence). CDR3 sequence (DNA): TGTGCCAGCAGGGCAATAAGCCCGAACACTGAAGCTTTCTTT. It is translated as CASRAISPNTEAFF.

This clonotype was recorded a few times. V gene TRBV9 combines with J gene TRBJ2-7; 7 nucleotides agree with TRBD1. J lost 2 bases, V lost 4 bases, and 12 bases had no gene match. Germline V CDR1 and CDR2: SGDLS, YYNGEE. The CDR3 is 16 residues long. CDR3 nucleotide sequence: TGTGCCAGCAGCCCTCCCCAACAGGGGTTGCCCTACGAGCAGTACTTC. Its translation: CASSPPQQGLPYEQYF.

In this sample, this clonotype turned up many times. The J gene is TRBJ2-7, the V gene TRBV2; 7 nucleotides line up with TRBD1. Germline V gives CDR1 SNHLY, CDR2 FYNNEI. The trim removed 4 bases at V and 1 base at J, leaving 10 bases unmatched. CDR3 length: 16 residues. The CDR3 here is CASSATADRRSYEQYF. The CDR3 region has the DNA TGTGCCAGCAGTGCTACCGCGGACAGGAGATCCTACGAGCAGTACTTC.

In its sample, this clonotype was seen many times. The CDR3 sequence: CAISESTGTGAFF. In DNA form, the CDR3 reads TGTGCCATCAGTGAGTCTACCGGGACAGGAGCTTTCTTT. V gene TRBV10-3 combines with J gene TRBJ1-1; 8 bases align to TRBD1. Unmatched junction bases numbered 4, after V lost 0 bases and J lost 10 bases. The CDR3 totals 13 residues. Germline V lookup: CDR1 ENHRY, CDR2 SYGVKD.

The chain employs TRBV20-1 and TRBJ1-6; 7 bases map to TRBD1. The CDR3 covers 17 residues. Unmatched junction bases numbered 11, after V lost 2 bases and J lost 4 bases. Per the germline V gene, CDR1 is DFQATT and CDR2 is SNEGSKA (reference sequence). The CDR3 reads CSARFGTASFYNSPLHF. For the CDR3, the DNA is TGCAGTGCTAGATTTGGGACAGCCAGCTTTTATAATTCACCCCTCCACTTT.

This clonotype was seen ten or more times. CDR3 residues: CAIGRDTEETQYF. CDR3 nucleotides: TGTGCCATCGGGCGGGACACAGAAGAGACCCAGTACTTC. J is TRBJ2-5 and V is TRBV10-3; the D gene could be TRBD1 or TRBD2 (6 bases each). The CDR3 extends over 13 amino acids. The V and J ends lost 8 bases and 3 bases respectively, with 13 bases between them. Germline values: CDR1 ENHRY, CDR2 SYGVKD.

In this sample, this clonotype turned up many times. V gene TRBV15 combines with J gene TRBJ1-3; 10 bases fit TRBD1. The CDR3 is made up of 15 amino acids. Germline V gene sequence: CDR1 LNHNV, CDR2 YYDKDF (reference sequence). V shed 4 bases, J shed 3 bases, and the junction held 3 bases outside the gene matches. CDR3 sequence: CATSIRDRGGNTIYF. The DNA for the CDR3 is TGTGCCACCAGCATTCGGGACAGGGGTGGAAACACCATATATTTT.

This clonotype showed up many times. CDR3 in amino acids: CATRAGGGSYEQYF. The CDR3 DNA sequence: TGTGCCACACGAGCGGGAGGGGGATCCTACGAGCAGTACTTC. V is TRBV10-3 and J is TRBJ2-7; 10 bases agree with TRBD2. V was clipped by 10 bases and J by 1 base; unmatched bases: 7. CDR1 ENHRY and CDR2 SYGVKD come from the germline V gene. This CDR3 comprises 14 residues.

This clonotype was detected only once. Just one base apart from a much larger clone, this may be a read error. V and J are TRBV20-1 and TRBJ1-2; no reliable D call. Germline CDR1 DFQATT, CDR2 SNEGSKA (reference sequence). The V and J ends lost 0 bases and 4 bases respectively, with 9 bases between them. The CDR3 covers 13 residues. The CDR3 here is CSARDPGSYGYTF. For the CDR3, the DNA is TGCAGTGCTAGAGATCCGGGTTCCTATGGCTACACCTTC.

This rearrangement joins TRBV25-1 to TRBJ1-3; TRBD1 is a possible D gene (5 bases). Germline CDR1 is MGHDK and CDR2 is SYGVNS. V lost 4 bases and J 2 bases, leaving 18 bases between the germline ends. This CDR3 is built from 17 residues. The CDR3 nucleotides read TGTGCCAGCAGTGTACTTCCGGGGCTGTCGGCTGGAAACACCATATATTTT. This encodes CASSVLPGLSAGNTIYF. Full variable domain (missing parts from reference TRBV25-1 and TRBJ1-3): EADIYQTPRYLVIGTGKKITLECSQTMGHDKMYWYQQDPGMELHLIHYSYGVNSTEKGDLSSESTVSRIRTEHFPLTLESARPSHTSQYLCASSVLPGLSAGNTIYFGEGSWLTVV.

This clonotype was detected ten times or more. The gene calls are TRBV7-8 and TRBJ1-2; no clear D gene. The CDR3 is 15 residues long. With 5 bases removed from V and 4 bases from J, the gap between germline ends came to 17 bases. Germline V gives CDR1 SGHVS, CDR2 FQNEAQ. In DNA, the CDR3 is TGTGCCAGCAGCCGTTCAAGGGCGGAACCCTATGGCTACACCTTC. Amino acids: CASSRSRAEPYGYTF. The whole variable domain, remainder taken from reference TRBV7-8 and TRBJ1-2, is GAGVSQSPRYKVAKRGQDVALRCDPISGHVSLFWYQQALGQGPEFLTYFQNEAQLDKSGLPSDRFFAERPEGSVSTLKIQRTQQEDSAVYLCASSRSRAEPYGYTFGSGTRLTVV.

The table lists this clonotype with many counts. The CDR3 DNA follows: TGTGCCAGTAGCATGAATCTGAACACTGAAGCTTTCTTT. Protein: CASSMNLNTEAFF. This chain connects TRBV19 to TRBJ1-1; D remains ambiguous. The CDR3 sequence is 13 residues long. The germline CDR1 and CDR2 sequences are LNHDA and SQIVND (reference sequence). V shed 6 bases and J shed 0 bases, with 8 bases lying between them.

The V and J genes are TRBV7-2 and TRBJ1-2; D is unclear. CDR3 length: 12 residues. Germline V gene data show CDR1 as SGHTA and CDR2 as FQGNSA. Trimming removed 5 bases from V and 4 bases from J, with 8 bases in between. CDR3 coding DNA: TGTGCCAGCAGCACTGCCCTCTATGGCTACACCTTC. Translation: CASSTALYGYTF.

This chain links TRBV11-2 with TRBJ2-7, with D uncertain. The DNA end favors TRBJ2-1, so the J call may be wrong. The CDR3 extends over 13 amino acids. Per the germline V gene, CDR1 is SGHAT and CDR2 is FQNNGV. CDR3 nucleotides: TGTGCCAGCAGCTTAGAACTACGCGATGAGCAGTTCTTC. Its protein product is CASSLELRDEQFF.

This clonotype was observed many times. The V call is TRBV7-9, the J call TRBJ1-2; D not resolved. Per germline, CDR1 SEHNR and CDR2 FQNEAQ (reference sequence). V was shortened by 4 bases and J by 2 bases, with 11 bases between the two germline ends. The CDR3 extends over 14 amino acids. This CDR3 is CASSSKEQNYGYTF. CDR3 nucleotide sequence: TGTGCCAGCAGCTCGAAAGAACAGAACTATGGCTACACCTTC.

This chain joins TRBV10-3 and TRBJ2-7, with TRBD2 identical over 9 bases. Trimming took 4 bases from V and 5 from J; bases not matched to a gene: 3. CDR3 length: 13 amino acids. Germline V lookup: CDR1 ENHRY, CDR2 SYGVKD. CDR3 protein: CAISGGTSNEQYF. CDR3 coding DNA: TGTGCCATCAGTGGCGGGACTAGCAACGAGCAGTACTTC.

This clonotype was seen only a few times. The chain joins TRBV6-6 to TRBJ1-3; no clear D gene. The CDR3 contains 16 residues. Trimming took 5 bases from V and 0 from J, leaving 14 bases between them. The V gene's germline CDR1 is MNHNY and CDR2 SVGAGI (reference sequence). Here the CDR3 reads CASSRTSTSSGNTIYF. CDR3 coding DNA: TGTGCCAGCAGTCGAACATCTACCAGCTCTGGAAACACCATATATTTT.